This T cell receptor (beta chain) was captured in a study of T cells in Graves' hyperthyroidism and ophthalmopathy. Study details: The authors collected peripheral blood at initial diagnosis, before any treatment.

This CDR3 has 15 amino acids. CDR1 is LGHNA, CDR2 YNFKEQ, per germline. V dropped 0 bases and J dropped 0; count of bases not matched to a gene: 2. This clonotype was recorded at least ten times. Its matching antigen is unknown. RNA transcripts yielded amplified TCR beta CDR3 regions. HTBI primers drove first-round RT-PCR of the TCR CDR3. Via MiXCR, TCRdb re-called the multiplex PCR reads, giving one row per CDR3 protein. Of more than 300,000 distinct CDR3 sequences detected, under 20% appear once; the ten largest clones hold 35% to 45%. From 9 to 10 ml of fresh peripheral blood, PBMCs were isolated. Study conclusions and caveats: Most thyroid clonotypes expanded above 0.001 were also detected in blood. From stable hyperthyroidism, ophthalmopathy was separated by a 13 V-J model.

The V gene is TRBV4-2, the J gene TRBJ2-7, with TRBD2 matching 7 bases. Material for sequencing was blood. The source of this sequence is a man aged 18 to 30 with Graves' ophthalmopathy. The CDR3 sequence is CASSQERGSSYEQYF. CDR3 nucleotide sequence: TGTGCCAGCAGCCAAGAGCGGGGGAGCTCCTACGAGCAGTACTTC.